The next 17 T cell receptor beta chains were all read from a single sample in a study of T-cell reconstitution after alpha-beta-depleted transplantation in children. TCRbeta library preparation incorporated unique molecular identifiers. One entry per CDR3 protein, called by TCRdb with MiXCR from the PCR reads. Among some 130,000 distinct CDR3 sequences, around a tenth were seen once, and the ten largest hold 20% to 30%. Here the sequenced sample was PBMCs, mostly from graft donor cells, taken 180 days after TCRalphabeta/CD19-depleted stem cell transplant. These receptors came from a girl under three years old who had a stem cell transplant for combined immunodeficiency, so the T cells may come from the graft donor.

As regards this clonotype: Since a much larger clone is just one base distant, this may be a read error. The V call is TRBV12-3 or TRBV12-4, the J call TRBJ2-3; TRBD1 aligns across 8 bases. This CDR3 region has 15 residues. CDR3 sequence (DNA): TGTGCCAGCAGTGCCTGGGACAGAGGGACAGGTACGCAGTATTTT. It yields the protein CASSAWDRGTGTQYF.

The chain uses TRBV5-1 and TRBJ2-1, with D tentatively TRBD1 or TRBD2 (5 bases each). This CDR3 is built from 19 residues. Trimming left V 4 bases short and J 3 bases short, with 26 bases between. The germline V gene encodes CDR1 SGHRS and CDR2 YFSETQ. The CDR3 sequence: CASSLLGRGPGAVYNEQFF. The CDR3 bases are TGCGCCAGCAGCCTACTTGGAAGGGGTCCCGGGGCCGTCTACAATGAGCAGTTCTTC.

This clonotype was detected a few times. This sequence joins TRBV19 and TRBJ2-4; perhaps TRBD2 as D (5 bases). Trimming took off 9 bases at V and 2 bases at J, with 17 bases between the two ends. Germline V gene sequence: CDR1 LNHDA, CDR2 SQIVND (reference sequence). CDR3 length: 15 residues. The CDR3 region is CARDPRESTKNIQYF. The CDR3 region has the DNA TGTGCCAGAGACCCGAGGGAAAGTACCAAAAACATTCAGTACTTC. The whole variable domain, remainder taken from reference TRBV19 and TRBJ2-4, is DGGITQSPKYLFRKEGQNVTLSCEQNLNHDAMYWYRQDPGQGLRLIYYSQIVNDFQKGDIAEGYSVSREKKESFPLTVTSAQKNPTAFYLCARDPRESTKNIQYFGAGTRLSVL.

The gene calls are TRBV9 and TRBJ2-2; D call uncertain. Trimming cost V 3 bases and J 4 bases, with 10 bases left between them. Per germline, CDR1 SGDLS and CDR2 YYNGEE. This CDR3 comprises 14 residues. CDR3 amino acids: CASSALGRTGELFF. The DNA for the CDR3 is TGTGCCAGCAGCGCCCTCGGTCGCACCGGGGAGCTGTTTTTT.

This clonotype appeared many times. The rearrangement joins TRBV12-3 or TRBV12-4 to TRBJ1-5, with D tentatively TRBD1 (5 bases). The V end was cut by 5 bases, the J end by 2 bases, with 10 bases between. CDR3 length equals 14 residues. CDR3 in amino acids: CASSTRAGNQPQHF. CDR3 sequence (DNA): TGTGCCAGCAGTACCAGGGCGGGCAATCAGCCCCAGCATTTT.

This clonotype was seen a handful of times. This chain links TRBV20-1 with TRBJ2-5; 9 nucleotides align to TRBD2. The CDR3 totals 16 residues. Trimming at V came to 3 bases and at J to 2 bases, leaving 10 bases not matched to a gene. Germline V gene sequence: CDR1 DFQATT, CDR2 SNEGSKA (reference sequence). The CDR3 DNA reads TGCAGTGCTAGTCGGCCCGAGACTAGCGGTCAAGAGACCCAGTACTTC. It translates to CSASRPETSGQETQYF.

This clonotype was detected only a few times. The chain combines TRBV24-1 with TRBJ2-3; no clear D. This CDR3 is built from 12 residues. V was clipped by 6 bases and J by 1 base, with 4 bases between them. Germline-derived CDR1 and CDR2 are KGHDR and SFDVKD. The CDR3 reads CATSRGTDTQYF. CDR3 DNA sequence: TGTGCCACCAGTAGAGGCACAGATACGCAGTATTTT.

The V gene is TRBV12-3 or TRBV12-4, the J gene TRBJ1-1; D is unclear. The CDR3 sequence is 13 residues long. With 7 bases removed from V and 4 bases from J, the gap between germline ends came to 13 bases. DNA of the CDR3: TGTGCCAGCAAGTCCCCGGGAACCACTGAAGCTTTCTTT. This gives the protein CASKSPGTTEAFF.

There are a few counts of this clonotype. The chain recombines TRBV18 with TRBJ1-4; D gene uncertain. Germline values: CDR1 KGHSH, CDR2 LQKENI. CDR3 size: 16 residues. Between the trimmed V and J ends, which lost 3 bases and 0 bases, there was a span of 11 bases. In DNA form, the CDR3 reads TGTGCCAGCTCACCGGCAGGTTTTGCAACTAATGAAAAACTGTTTTTT. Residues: CASSPAGFATNEKLFF.

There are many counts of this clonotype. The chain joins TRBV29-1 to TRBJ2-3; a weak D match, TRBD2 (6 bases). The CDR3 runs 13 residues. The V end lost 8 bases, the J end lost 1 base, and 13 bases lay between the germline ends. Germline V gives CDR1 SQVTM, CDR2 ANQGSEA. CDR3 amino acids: CSTDPGGTDTQYF. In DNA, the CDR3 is TGCAGCACGGACCCGGGGGGCACAGATACGCAGTATTTT.

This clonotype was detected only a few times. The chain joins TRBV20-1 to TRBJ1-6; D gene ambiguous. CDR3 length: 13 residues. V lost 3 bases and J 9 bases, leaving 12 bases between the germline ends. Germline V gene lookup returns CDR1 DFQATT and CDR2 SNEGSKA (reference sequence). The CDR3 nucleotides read TGCAGTGCTAGCGACCTCGAGGGTTCACCCCTCCACTTT. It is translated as CSASDLEGSPLHF.

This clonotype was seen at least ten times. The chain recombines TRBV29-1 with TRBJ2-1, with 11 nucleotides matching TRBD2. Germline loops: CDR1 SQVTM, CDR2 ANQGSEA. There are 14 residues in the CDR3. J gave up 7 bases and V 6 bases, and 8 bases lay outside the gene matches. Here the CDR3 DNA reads TGCAGCGTCCCACTAGCGGGAGTTCAAAATGAGCAGTTCTTC. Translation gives CSVPLAGVQNEQFF.

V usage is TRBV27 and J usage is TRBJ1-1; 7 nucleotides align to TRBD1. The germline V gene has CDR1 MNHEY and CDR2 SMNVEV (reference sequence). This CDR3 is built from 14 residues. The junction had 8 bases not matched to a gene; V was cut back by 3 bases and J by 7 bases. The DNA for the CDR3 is TGTGCCAGCAGTTTTGACAGGGAAAGAAATGAAGCTTTCTTT. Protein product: CASSFDRERNEAFF.

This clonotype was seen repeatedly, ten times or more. The CDR3 coding sequence is TGCAGTGCTAGGGACAGCCATAGCAATCAGCCCCAGCATTTT. Protein: CSARDSHSNQPQHF. The chain is built from TRBV20-1 and TRBJ1-5, with D perhaps matching TRBD1 (6 bases). Germline lookup yields CDR1 DFQATT and CDR2 SNEGSKA (reference sequence). V gave up 3 bases and J gave up 0 bases, with 9 bases separating them. This CDR3 region has 14 residues.

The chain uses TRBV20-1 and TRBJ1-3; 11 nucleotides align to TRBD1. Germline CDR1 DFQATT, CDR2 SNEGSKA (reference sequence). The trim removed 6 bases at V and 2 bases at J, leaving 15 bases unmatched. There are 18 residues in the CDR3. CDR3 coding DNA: TGCAGTGCCCCGAGGACAGGGGGCGCGTTCGGAGCTGGAAACACCATATATTTT. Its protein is CSAPRTGGAFGAGNTIYF.

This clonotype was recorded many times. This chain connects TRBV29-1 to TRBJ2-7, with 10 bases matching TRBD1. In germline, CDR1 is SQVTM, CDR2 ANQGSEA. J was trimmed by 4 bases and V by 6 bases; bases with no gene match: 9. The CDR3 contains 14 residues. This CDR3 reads CSVTDWTGGYEQYF. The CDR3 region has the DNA TGCAGCGTCACCGACTGGACAGGGGGGTACGAGCAGTACTTC.

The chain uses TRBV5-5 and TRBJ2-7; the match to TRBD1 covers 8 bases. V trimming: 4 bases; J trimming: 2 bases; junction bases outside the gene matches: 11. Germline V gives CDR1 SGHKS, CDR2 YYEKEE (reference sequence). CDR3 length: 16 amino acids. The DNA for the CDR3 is TGTGCCAGCAGCATAGACAGGGGTGGGGTAACCTACGAGCAGTACTTC. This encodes CASSIDRGGVTYEQYF. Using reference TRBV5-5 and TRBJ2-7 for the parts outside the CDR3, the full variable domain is DAGVTQSPTHLIKTRGQQVTLRCSPISGHKSVSWYQQVLGQGPQFIFQYYEKEERGRGNFPDRFSARQFPNYSSELNVNALLLGDSALYLCASSIDRGGVTYEQYFGPGTRLTVT.